This TCR beta chain is from a study of CD8+ T cells in alopecia areata. Study context: Treated individuals took tofacitinib by mouth, 5 to 10 mg twice daily. Study results and limitations: TCR sharing across patients was less clear than in mice, possibly HLA-related.

A word on this clone: What it binds is unknown.

After isolation, RNA underwent reverse transcription to generate cDNA as the sequencing template. The method was immunoSEQ multiplex PCR; TCRdb's version includes in-frame clones alone and lacks a portion of them. The sample yields about 180,000 clones, roughly 50% seen once. Treatment of the sample: oral pan-JAK inhibitor, 5-10 mg twice daily. The CDR3 runs 14 residues. CDR1 is SEHNR, CDR2 FQNEAQ, per germline (reference sequence). Unmatched junction bases numbered 6, after V lost 5 bases and J lost 5 bases. Source: CD8+ T cells sorted from blood, taken at week 24, from a patient treated with tofacitinib. The sequence came from a human donor with alopecia areata. J is TRBJ2-3 and V is TRBV7-9; TRBD1 matches 8 bases. CDR3 bases: TGTGCCAGCAGCCGGACAGGGCATGGAGATACGCAGTATTTT. It translates to CASSRTGHGDTQYF.